Only one count was recorded for the clone carrying this TCR beta chain. What it recognizes is unknown. J gave up 4 bases and V 4 bases, and 4 bases lay outside the gene matches. CDR1 is SGHTS, CDR2 YDEGEE, per germline. The CDR3 is made up of 14 amino acids. The data originate from a study of cytomegalovirus exposure and HLA in healthy donors. The PCR made use of 60 Vbeta and 13 Jbeta primers. Some clones are missing from TCRdb's copy, which holds only in-frame ones; the method was immunoSEQ multiplex PCR. The sample carries approximately 100,000 clones, 75% to 85% recorded once. Whole-study results and caveats: Reports credit the classifier with highly specific, highly sensitive diagnosis of cytomegalovirus status. A later analysis found TCR association rates differed by HLA locus, highest for DRB1 and lowest for HLA-C. In an earlier analysis, productive rearrangement rates for most beta V segments clustered near 87% or 30%.

The genes are TRBV5-8 and TRBJ1-4; 7 bases line up with TRBD1. The TCR comes from a woman aged 50 to 65 in good health and CMV-seropositive. Sequencing was done on a sample of PBMCs. CDR3 coding DNA: TGTGCCAGCAGCCCGGGACAGCGTAATGAAAAACTGTTTTTT. Translated: CASSPGQRNEKLFF.